The 24 T cell receptor beta chains below all came from one sample that was sequenced in a study of radiotherapy plus CTLA-4 blockade in lung cancer. Repertoires were generated with immunoSEQ multiplex PCR, while TCRdb's copy carries only in-frame clones and drops some. In the table there are roughly 76,000 clones, 70% to 85% of which are singletons. The sample in question was peripheral blood, obtained from a patient treated with radiotherapy plus ipilimumab. The source of these receptors is a human donor with non-small cell lung cancer whose response to radiotherapy plus ipilimumab could not be evaluated.

The chain uses TRBV7-2 and TRBJ1-5, with TRBD1 identical over 9 bases. CDR3 length: 14 amino acids. The V gene's germline CDR1 is SGHTA and CDR2 FQGNSA. The V segment lost 5 bases and the J segment 5 bases; nucleotides outside the gene matches: 4. CDR3 in amino acids: CASSLGQGDQPQHF. DNA of the CDR3: TGTGCCAGCAGCCTGGGACAGGGAGATCAGCCCCAGCATTTT. The variable domain in full, completed from reference TRBV7-2 and TRBJ1-5, reads GAGVSQSPSNKVTEKGKDVELRCDPISGHTALYWYRQSLGQGLEFLIYFQGNSAPDKSGLPSDRFSAERTGGSVSTLTIQRTQQEDSAVYLCASSLGQGDQPQHFGDGTRLSIL.

The chain joins TRBV9 to TRBJ1-1; D may be TRBD1 (5 bases). There are 14 residues in the CDR3. V shed 0 bases and J shed 5 bases, with 11 bases lying between them. Germline V gene lookup returns CDR1 SGDLS and CDR2 YYNGEE. The CDR3 region has the DNA TGTGCCAGCAGCGTAGGGGGCAGGGAAACTGAAGCTTTCTTT. It encodes CASSVGGRETEAFF.

J is TRBJ2-2 and V is TRBV5-1; maybe TRBD2 (6 bases). This CDR3 has 15 amino acids. V dropped 2 bases and J dropped 6 bases, with 14 bases sitting between them. Per germline, CDR1 SGHRS and CDR2 YFSETQ. The CDR3 DNA reads TGCGCCAGCAGCTTCCGGGGGTCTTCGGCCGGGGAGCTGTTTTTT. Encoded protein: CASSFRGSSAGELFF.

The chain links TRBV10-2 to TRBJ1-2; 8 nucleotides line up with TRBD1. J was trimmed by 6 bases and V by 6 bases; bases with no gene match: 6. The CDR3 is 13 residues long. In germline, CDR1 is WSHSY, CDR2 SAAADI. As DNA, the CDR3 is TGCGCCAGCAGAAGAGGACAGGGAGATGGCTACACCTTC. Encoded protein: CASRRGQGDGYTF.

The V gene is TRBV2, the J gene TRBJ1-2; D not resolved. This CDR3 spans 11 amino acids. The V gene lost 5 bases and the J gene lost 13 bases, with 14 bases spanning the gap. The germline CDR1 and CDR2 sequences are SNHLY and FYNNEI. CDR3 in amino acids: CASSLRSGCTF. DNA for the CDR3: TGTGCCAGCAGTCTCAGGTCCGGTTGCACCTTC.

The chain employs TRBV29-1 and TRBJ1-1, with D unresolved. This CDR3 contains 13 residues. Per the germline V gene, CDR1 is SQVTM and CDR2 is ANQGSEA. V dropped 3 bases and J dropped 0 bases, with 8 bases sitting between them. For the CDR3, the DNA is TGCAGCGTTGAGAAGCTGATGAACACTGAAGCTTTCTTT. Its protein is CSVEKLMNTEAFF. The whole variable domain, filled in from reference TRBV29-1 and TRBJ1-1, reads SAVISQKPSRDICQRGTSLTIQCQVDSQVTMMFWYRQQPGQSLTLIATANQGSEATYESGFVIDKFPISRPNLTFSTLTVSNMSPEDSSIYLCSVEKLMNTEAFFGQGTRLTVV.

The V gene is TRBV27, the J gene TRBJ2-7, with TRBD2 matching 11 bases. V trimming: 5 bases; J trimming: 2 bases; junction bases outside the gene matches: 5. This CDR3 is built from 15 residues. Germline values: CDR1 MNHEY, CDR2 SMNVEV (reference sequence). The CDR3 loop is CASSPTSGMAYEQYF. The DNA of the CDR3 is TGTGCCAGCAGTCCGACTAGCGGGATGGCCTACGAGCAGTACTTC.

V and J are TRBV19 and TRBJ1-1, with 9 bases lining up with TRBD1. The CDR3 runs to 18 residues. The germline V gene encodes CDR1 LNHDA and CDR2 SQIVND (reference sequence). V was clipped by 2 bases and J by 0 bases; unmatched bases: 10. In nucleotides, the CDR3 is TGTGCCAGTAGTATACCCCGGGACAGGGTTAATCTGAACACTGAAGCTTTCTTT. Translating it yields CASSIPRDRVNLNTEAFF. The full variable domain, rest sourced from reference TRBV19 and TRBJ1-1, is DGGITQSPKYLFRKEGQNVTLSCEQNLNHDAMYWYRQDPGQGLRLIYYSQIVNDFQKGDIAEGYSVSREKKESFPLTVTSAQKNPTAFYLCASSIPRDRVNLNTEAFFGQGTRLTVV.

The chain employs TRBV9 and TRBJ2-3, with D perhaps matching TRBD1 (6 bases). V was clipped by 6 bases and J by 5 bases, with 13 bases between them. Germline loops: CDR1 SGDLS, CDR2 YYNGEE. CDR3 size: 13 residues. The CDR3 nucleotides are TGTGCCAGCACGGCAGGGGCGATAGATACGCAGTATTTT. This encodes CASTAGAIDTQYF.

The V call is TRBV30, the J call TRBJ2-7; TRBD2 matches at 11 bases. The V segment lost 4 bases and the J segment 3 bases; nucleotides outside the gene matches: 5. The germline V gene encodes CDR1 GTSNPN and CDR2 SVGIG (reference sequence). The CDR3 length is 14 residues. The CDR3 sequence: CAWIFGLAGYEQYF. In DNA form, the CDR3 reads TGTGCCTGGATATTTGGACTAGCGGGCTACGAGCAGTACTTC.

This clone was recorded a few times. The chain links TRBV7-2 to TRBJ1-2, with 7 bases that match TRBD1. The CDR3 sequence is 14 residues long. CDR1 is SGHTA, CDR2 FQGNSA, per germline. The trim removed 0 bases at V and 4 bases at J, leaving 2 bases unmatched. The CDR3 here is CASSLAGTAYGYTF. The CDR3 DNA follows: TGTGCCAGCAGCTTAGCCGGGACAGCCTATGGCTACACCTTC. The full variable domain, in which reference TRBV7-2 and TRBJ1-2 provide the parts outside the CDR3, is GAGVSQSPSNKVTEKGKDVELRCDPISGHTALYWYRQSLGQGLEFLIYFQGNSAPDKSGLPSDRFSAERTGGSVSTLTIQRTQQEDSAVYLCASSLAGTAYGYTFGSGTRLTVV.

The V and J genes are TRBV7-9 and TRBJ1-5; a possible D gene is TRBD1 (6 bases). With 4 bases removed from V and 0 bases from J, the gap between germline ends came to 16 bases. Germline V gene data show CDR1 as SEHNR and CDR2 as FQNEAQ (reference sequence). The CDR3 is made up of 17 amino acids. The CDR3 nucleotides are TGTGCCAGCAGCTCAACTTCCGGGACACCTAGCAATCAGCCCCAGCATTTT. Its protein product is CASSSTSGTPSNQPQHF.

This sequence joins TRBV14 and TRBJ2-1; 8 bases align to TRBD1. J lost 13 bases, V lost 0 bases, and 14 bases had no gene match. The germline gives CDR1 SGHDN, CDR2 FVKESK. The CDR3 runs 16 residues. The CDR3: CASSQEDRDPAGLQFF. The CDR3 nucleotides read TGTGCCAGCAGCCAAGAGGACAGGGACCCAGCAGGGCTACAGTTCTTC.

The chain couples TRBV30 to TRBJ2-3; a weak D match, TRBD1 (6 bases). This CDR3 comprises 15 residues. CDR1 and CDR2 from the germline V gene are GTSNPN and SVGIG (reference sequence). V shed 2 bases and J shed 4 bases, with 16 bases lying between them. CDR3 sequence (DNA): TGTGCCTGGAGTCCAGGGGAGTTTAATGCAGATACGCAGTATTTT. Protein sequence: CAWSPGEFNADTQYF.

The chain recombines TRBV11-2 with TRBJ1-1; D is perhaps TRBD1 (5 bases). The CDR3 is 14 amino acids. V dropped 4 bases and J dropped 5 bases, with 14 bases sitting between them. Per the germline V gene, CDR1 is SGHAT and CDR2 is FQNNGV. As DNA, the CDR3 is TGTGCCAGCAGCTCAGGGAGGGGAGAGACTGAAGCTTTCTTT. Its protein product is CASSSGRGETEAFF.

The chain carries TRBV5-6 and TRBJ2-5, with D perhaps TRBD2 (5 bases). Germline V lookup: CDR1 SGHDT, CDR2 YYEEEE. With 0 bases removed from V and 3 bases from J, the gap between germline ends came to 15 bases. CDR3 length: 16 amino acids. CDR3 amino acids: CASSLGLGAAEETQYF. CDR3 bases: TGTGCCAGCAGCTTGGGGTTGGGAGCGGCTGAAGAGACCCAGTACTTC.

This clone was observed a few times. The V and J genes are TRBV10-3 and TRBJ2-1, with 11 bases that match TRBD1. The V gene end was trimmed by 2 bases and the J gene end by 9 bases; junction bases not matched to a gene: 12. Germline V lookup: CDR1 ENHRY, CDR2 SYGVKD. The CDR3 has 17 amino acids. CDR3 protein: CAISEEKGQGGIGEQFF. DNA of the CDR3: TGTGCCATCAGTGAGGAAAAGGGACAGGGGGGAATAGGTGAGCAGTTCTTC.

This chain joins TRBV5-5 and TRBJ2-5, with 9 nucleotides matching TRBD1. The last part of the DNA fits TRBJ2-7 better; the J call may be wrong. Germline-derived CDR1 and CDR2 are SGHKS and YYEKEE (reference sequence). This CDR3 contains 15 residues. The CDR3 DNA is TGTGCCAGCAGCTTTCGGGGACAGGGATCCTACGAGCAGTACTTC. As protein: CASSFRGQGSYEQYF.

This chain uses TRBV19 with TRBJ2-1; weak D call: TRBD2 (7 bases). Germline lookup yields CDR1 LNHDA and CDR2 SQIVND (reference sequence). The CDR3 contains 16 residues. V was trimmed by 7 bases and J by 6 bases, leaving 22 bases between them. CDR3 nucleotides: TGTGCCAGTAATCCTATCCCATGGGGGGGGCCCAATGAGCAGTTCTTC. It translates to CASNPIPWGGPNEQFF.

This chain uses TRBV25-1 with TRBJ2-3; weak D call: TRBD1 (6 bases). Germline CDR1 MGHDK, CDR2 SYGVNS. Trimming left V 1 base short and J 4 bases short, with 15 bases between. The CDR3 covers 16 residues. The CDR3 coding sequence is TGTGCCAGCAGTGAATGGGGCAGGGGACATGCAGATACGCAGTATTTT. Translation gives CASSEWGRGHADTQYF.

The chain is built from TRBV19 and TRBJ2-3; D is unclear. The CDR3 has 17 residues. With 5 bases removed from V and 0 bases from J, the gap between germline ends came to 18 bases. In germline, CDR1 is LNHDA, CDR2 SQIVND (reference sequence). CDR3 nucleotides: TGTGCCAGTAGTTCTGAAGGTGGGCAGATTAGCACAGATACGCAGTATTTT. As protein: CASSSEGGQISTDTQYF. Looking up the rest from reference TRBV19 and TRBJ2-3 gives the full variable domain: DGGITQSPKYLFRKEGQNVTLSCEQNLNHDAMYWYRQDPGQGLRLIYYSQIVNDFQKGDIAEGYSVSREKKESFPLTVTSAQKNPTAFYLCASSSEGGQISTDTQYFGPGTRLTVL.

The chain is built from TRBV21-1 and TRBJ1-5. TRBV21-1 is shown as a pseudogene. This CDR3 is built from 16 residues. As DNA, the CDR3 is TGTGCCAGCAGCAAACGTCCGGGAGTTAGCAATCAGCCCCAGCATTTT. It encodes CASSKRPGVSNQPQHF.

This chain links TRBV6-6 with TRBJ2-5; TRBD1 matches 8 bases. With the DNA end fitting TRBJ2-7 better, the J assignment may be wrong. The length of the CDR3 is 14 residues. Per germline, CDR1 MNHNY and CDR2 SVGAGI (reference sequence). CDR3 residues: CASSLGTGTYEQYF. CDR3 nucleotide sequence: TGTGCCAGCAGCCTCGGGACAGGCACCTACGAGCAGTACTTC.

The gene calls are TRBV19 and TRBJ2-7; 7 bases line up with TRBD1. Germline trimming cut 8 bases from V and 3 bases from J; bases unmatched to any gene: 4. Germline CDR1 is LNHDA and CDR2 is SQIVND (reference sequence). The CDR3 runs 12 residues. For the CDR3, the DNA is TGTGCCAGTTCCGACAGGGACTACGAGCAGTACTTC. Protein sequence: CASSDRDYEQYF.